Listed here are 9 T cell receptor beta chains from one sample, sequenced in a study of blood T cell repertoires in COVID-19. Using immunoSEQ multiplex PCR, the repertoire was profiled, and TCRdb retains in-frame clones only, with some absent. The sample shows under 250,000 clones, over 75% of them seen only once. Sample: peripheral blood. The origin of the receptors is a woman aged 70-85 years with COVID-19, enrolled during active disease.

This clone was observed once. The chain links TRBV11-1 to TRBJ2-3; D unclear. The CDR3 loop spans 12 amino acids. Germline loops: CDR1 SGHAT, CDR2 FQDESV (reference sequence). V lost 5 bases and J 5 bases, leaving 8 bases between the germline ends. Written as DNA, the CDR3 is TGTGCCAGCAGCCCATTTAGAGATACGCAGTATTTT. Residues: CASSPFRDTQYF.

This chain's CDR3 is CASSYLAREVQPQHF. CDR3 DNA sequence: TGTGCCAGCAGTTATCTTGCCAGGGAGGTACAGCCCCAGCATTTT. This chain connects TRBV6-2 or TRBV6-3 to TRBJ1-5; D might be TRBD1 (5 bases). V was cut by 3 bases and J by 7 bases, with 16 bases left in between. Germline assignment: CDR1 MNHEY and CDR2 SVGEGT. The CDR3 is made up of 15 amino acids.

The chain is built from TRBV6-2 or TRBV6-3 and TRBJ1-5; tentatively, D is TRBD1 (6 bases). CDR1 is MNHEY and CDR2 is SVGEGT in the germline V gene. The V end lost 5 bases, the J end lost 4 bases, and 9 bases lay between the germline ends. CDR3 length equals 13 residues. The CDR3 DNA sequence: TGTGCCAGCAGTAGGACAGTTAATCAGCCCCAGCATTTT. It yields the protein CASSRTVNQPQHF.

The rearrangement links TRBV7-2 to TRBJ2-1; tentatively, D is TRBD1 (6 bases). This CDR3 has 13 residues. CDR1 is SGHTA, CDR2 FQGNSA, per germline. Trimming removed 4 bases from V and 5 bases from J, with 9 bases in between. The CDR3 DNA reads TGTGCCAGCAGCTCCTACAGGGACAATGAGCAGTTCTTC. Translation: CASSSYRDNEQFF.

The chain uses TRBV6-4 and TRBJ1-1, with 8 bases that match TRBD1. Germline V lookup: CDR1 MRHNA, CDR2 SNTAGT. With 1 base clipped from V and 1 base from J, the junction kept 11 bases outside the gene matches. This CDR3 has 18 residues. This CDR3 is CASSDCIFVDRGNTEAFF. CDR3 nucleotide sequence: TGTGCCAGCAGTGACTGTATTTTTGTTGACAGGGGGAACACTGAAGCTTTCTTT.

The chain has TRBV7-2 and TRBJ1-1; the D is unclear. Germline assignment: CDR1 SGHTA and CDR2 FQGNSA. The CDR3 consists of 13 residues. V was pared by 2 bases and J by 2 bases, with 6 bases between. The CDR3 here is CASSLSVNTEAFF. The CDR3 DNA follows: TGTGCCAGCAGCTTATCGGTAAACACTGAAGCTTTCTTT.

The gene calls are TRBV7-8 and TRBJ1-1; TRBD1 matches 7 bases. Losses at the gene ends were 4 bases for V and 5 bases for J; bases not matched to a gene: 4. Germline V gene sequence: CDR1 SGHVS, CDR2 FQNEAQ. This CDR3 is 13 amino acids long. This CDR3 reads CASSSTGRTEAFF. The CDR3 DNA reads TGTGCCAGCAGCTCGACAGGGAGAACTGAAGCTTTCTTT.

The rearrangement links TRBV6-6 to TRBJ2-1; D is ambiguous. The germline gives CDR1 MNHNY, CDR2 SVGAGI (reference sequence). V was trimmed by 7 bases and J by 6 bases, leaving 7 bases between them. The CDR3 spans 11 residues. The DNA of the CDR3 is TGTGCCAGCACCCACATCAATGAGCAGTTCTTC. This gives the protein CASTHINEQFF.

CDR3 region: CASSPSGEETQYF. The CDR3 nucleotides read TGTGCCAGCTCACCTTCCGGGGAAGAGACCCAGTACTTC. The gene calls are TRBV18 and TRBJ2-5, with a weak D call TRBD2 (5 bases). The CDR3 has 13 amino acids. The germline gives CDR1 KGHSH, CDR2 LQKENI. V was cut by 3 bases and J by 3 bases, with 8 bases left in between.